This paragraph reports one T cell receptor (beta chain). Clones were sequenced by immunoSEQ multiplex PCR, and TCRdb holds only the in-frame ones, with some missing. The sample records about 110,000 clones, about 64% being singletons. The trim removed 3 bases at V and 5 bases at J, leaving 2 bases unmatched. This CDR3 is built from 13 residues. CDR1 is MRHNA, CDR2 SNTAGT, per germline. The record originates from a study of blood T cell repertoires in COVID-19. The TCR comes from a human donor with acute or convalescent COVID-19. The donor label of this sample is uncertain. V usage is TRBV6-4 and J usage is TRBJ1-1, with 8 bases that match TRBD1. Sequencing was performed on peripheral blood. As DNA, the CDR3 is TGTGCCAGCAGTGATAACAGGGGGACTGAAGCTTTCTTT. Translation: CASSDNRGTEAFF.